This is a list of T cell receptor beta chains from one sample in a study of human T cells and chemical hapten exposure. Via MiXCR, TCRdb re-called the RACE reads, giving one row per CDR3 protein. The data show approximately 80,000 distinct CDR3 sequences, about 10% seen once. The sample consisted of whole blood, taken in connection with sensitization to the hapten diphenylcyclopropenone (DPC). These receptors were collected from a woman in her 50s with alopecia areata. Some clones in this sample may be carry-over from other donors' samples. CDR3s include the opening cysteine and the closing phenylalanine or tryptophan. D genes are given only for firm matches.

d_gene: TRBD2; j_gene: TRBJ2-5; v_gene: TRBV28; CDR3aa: CASRRTSGETQYF
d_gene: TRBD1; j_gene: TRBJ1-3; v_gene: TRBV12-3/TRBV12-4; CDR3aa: CASSSRGQPISGNTIYF
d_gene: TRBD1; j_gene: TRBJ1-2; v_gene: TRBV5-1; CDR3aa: CASSVQGDGYTF
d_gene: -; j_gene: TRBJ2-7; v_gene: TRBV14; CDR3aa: CASSQDTPRKHF
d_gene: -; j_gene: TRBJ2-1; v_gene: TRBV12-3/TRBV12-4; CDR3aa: CASSLGNEQFF
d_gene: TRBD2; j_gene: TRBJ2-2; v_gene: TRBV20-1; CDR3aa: CSALAGEVGELFF
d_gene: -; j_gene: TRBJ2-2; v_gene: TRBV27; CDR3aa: CASSRGAVSGELFF
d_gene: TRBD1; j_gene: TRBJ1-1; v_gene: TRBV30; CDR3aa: CAWSARGTGAGMNTEAFF
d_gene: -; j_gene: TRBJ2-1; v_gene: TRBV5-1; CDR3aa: CASSEYDEQFF
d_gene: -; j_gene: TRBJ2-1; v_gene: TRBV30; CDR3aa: CAWGLVNNEQFF
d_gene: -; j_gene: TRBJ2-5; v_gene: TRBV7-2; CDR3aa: CASRSGRTGGKVTQYF
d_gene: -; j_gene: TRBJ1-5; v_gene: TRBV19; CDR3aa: CASSINSFRENQPQHF
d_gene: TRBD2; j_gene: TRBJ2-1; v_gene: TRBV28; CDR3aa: CASSPPWYSGRENEQFF
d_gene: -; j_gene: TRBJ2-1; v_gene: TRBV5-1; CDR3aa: CASSSARIEQFF
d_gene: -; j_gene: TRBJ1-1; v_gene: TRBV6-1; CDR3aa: CASSQKVGAEAFF
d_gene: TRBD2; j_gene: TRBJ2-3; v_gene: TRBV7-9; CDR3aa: CASSSRGELSTDTQYF
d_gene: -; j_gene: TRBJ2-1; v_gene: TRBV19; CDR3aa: CASREVGVAKQFF
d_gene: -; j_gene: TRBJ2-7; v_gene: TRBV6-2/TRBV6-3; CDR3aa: CASKTASSYEQYF
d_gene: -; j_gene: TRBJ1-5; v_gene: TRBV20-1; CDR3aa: CSAESGPNQPQHF
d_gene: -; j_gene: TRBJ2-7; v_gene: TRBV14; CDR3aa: CASRPLVSSGKYEQYF
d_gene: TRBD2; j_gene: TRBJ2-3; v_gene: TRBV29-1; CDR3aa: CSVAGKRDGEKDTQYF
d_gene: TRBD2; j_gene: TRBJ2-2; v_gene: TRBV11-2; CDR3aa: CASSLERHSGTLFF
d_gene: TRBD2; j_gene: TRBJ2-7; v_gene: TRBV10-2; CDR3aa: CASSDSSGGLYEQYF